A single T cell receptor beta chain is shown here with its context. Antigen unknown. This may stem from a read error, because a much larger clone lies one nucleotide away. The data stem from a study of molecular identifiers for immune sequencing clone quantification. At the level of the study: Replicate experiments divided RNA from roughly 20,000 or 100,000 naive CD8 cells into five parts and sequenced four. Whole-study findings and limits: Under 1% of molecules in naive cells, but over 98% of effector molecules, belonged to clones above 20 RNA copies.

V lost 0 bases to trimming and J lost 2 bases, with 13 bases between them. CDR1 is MNHEY, CDR2 SVGEGT, per germline. The CDR3 runs 16 residues. MiXCR was run by TCRdb on the PCR reads, yielding one entry per CDR3 protein. The sample lists approximately 680,000 distinct CDR3 sequences; around 25% were seen once. The chain carries TRBV6-2 or TRBV6-3 and TRBJ2-5, with a weak D call TRBD2 (6 bases). The TCR comes from a human donor in good health. Some libraries in this study had Jurkat cell RNA spiked in. The specimen was naive CD8+ T cells from blood, with Jurkat cell RNA spiked in. The subset denotes: FACS-sorted CD8+CD4-CCR7+CD45RA+ naive T cells. The CDR3 DNA reads TGTGCCAGCAGTTACTCGAAAGCGGGCCAACAAGAGACCCAGTACTTC. Protein product: CASSYSKAGQQETQYF.